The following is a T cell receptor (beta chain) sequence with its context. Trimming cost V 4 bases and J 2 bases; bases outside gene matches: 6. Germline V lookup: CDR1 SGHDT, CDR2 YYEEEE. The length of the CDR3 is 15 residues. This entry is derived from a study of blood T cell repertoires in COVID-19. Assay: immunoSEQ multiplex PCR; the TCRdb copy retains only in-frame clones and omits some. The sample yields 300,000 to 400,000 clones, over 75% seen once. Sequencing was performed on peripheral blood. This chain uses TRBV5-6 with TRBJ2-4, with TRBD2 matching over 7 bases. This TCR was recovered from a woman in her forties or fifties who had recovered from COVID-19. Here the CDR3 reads CASSQGLLTKNIQYF. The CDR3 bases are TGTGCCAGCAGCCAGGGACTACTTACCAAAAACATTCAGTACTTC.